This T cell receptor beta chain came from a study of cytomegalovirus exposure and HLA in healthy donors. The donors gave bone marrow, and they were healthy. The PCR used 60 Vbeta and 13 Jbeta primers. Produced via immunoSEQ multiplex PCR; TCRdb's table is partial and in-frame only. This table holds roughly 56,000 clones, 70% to 80% found once. CDR1 is KGHSH and CDR2 is LQKENI in the germline V gene. Trimming stripped 3 bases from V and 5 bases from J, with 20 bases between. The length of the CDR3 is 17 residues. This rearrangement joins TRBV18 to TRBJ1-5; D call uncertain. Specimen: PBMCs. This sequence was found in a man over 45 in good health and CMV-seropositive. Written as DNA, the CDR3 is TGTGCCAGCTCACCCACCCCCCCAGGTGACGGGGATCAGCCCCAGCATTTT. Protein: CASSPTPPGDGDQPQHF.